This TCR beta chain was identified in a study of cytomegalovirus exposure and HLA in healthy donors. PCR involved 60 Vbeta and 13 Jbeta primers. Only in-frame clones appear in the TCRdb table, and some are missing; sequencing was by immunoSEQ multiplex PCR. The sample table includes roughly 120,000 clones. General study findings and limits: Cytomegalovirus association was listed for 164 TCR beta chains. Most TCR sequences proved rare, with some public TCRs found in many donors.

CDR1 is LGHNA and CDR2 is YSLEER in the germline V gene. Trimming at V came to 0 bases and at J to 8 bases, leaving 11 bases not matched to a gene. There are 16 residues in the CDR3. Concerning this clone: The target antigen is unknown.

The sample consisted of PBMCs. This sequence originates from a man aged 30-40 years in good health and CMV-seronegative. The chain is built from TRBV4-3 and TRBJ1-2; 8 bases are a match to TRBD1. This CDR3 is CASSQDLTTGVGGYTF. CDR3 DNA: TGCGCCAGCAGCCAAGATCTCACGACAGGGGTGGGCGGCTACACCTTC.